Listed below are T cell receptor beta chains from one sample, sequenced in a study of cytomegalovirus exposure and HLA in healthy donors. Profiled with immunoSEQ multiplex PCR; TCRdb holds only in-frame clones, not every one. This sample's clone table lists roughly 120,000 clones. Sequenced material: PBMCs. Every receptor here comes from a man aged 40-49 years in good health and CMV-seronegative. The CDR3 runs from the conserved cysteine through the conserved F or W. The D gene is left open where the match is weak.

d_call j_call v_call cdr3_aa cdr3_nt
TRBD1 TRBJ1-1 TRBV6-1 CASGRQGYTEAFF TGTGCCAGCGGCAGACAGGGCTACACTGAAGCTTTCTTT
NA TRBJ2-7 TRBV13 CASSLGASPEYEQYF TGTGCCAGCAGCTTGGGAGCTTCTCCGGAATACGAGCAGTACTTC
NA TRBJ2-7 TRBV6-1 CASSEAVYPSSYEQYF TGTGCCAGCAGTGAAGCGGTCTACCCGAGCTCCTACGAGCAGTACTTC
TRBD2 TRBJ2-7 TRBV11-3 CASSTGLASYEQYF TGTGCCAGCAGCACCGGACTAGCCTCCTACGAGCAGTACTTC
TRBD1 TRBJ2-7 TRBV6-6 CASSHARDRHEQYF TGTGCCAGCAGTCACGCCCGGGACAGACACGAGCAGTACTTC
TRBD2 TRBJ2-5 TRBV7-8 CASSPPPSGPQETQYF TGTGCCAGCAGCCCGCCCCCTAGCGGGCCCCAGGAGACCCAGTACTTC
NA TRBJ2-1 TRBV2 CASKYMGDPRNEQFF TGTGCCAGCAAGTATATGGGAGACCCCCGCAATGAGCAGTTCTTC
NA TRBJ1-5 TRBV7-2 CASSPRPGGLLLNQPQHF TGTGCCAGCAGCCCGAGACCGGGAGGACTACTACTCAATCAGCCCCAGCATTTT
TRBD1 TRBJ1-5 TRBV30 CAWSVRGPQHQPQHF TGTGCCTGGAGTGTAAGGGGGCCTCAACATCAGCCCCAGCATTTT
TRBD2 TRBJ2-2 TRBV11-2 CASSFGLAGNTGELFF TGTGCCAGCAGCTTCGGACTAGCGGGAAACACCGGGGAGCTGTTTTTT
TRBD2 TRBJ2-3 TRBV7-6 CASSQGLAGLTDTQYF TGTGCCAGCAGCCAGGGACTAGCGGGACTCACAGATACGCAGTATTTT
NA TRBJ2-1 TRBV5-1 CASSLVDSSYNEQFF TGCGCCAGCAGCTTGGTCGATAGCTCCTACAATGAGCAGTTCTTC
NA TRBJ2-7 TRBV6-6 CAIQKDLANPLEQYF TGTGCCATCCAAAAGGATCTAGCGAACCCCCTCGAGCAGTACTTC
NA TRBJ2-2 TRBV7-3 CASSLLGNTGELFF TGTGCCAGCAGCTTACTAGGCAACACCGGGGAGCTGTTTTTT
NA TRBJ2-1 TRBV11-3 CASSLNPTGYNEQFF TGTGCCAGCAGCTTAAACCCTACAGGGTACAATGAGCAGTTCTTC
NA TRBJ1-3 TRBV5-1 CASSLPGPGNTIYF TGCGCCAGCAGCTTGCCGGGTCCCGGAAACACCATATATTTT